This paragraph covers one TCR beta chain sequence. This sample includes further DNA sequences coding for the same CDR3. Source study methods: It was from reference gene primer amplification that nucleated cell counts were estimated. Assay used: immunoSEQ multiplex PCR; TCRdb lists only in-frame clones, some missing. The DNA was the basis for D and trimming; V, J and clone size are from that table. The table has some 300,000 clones, 70% to 90% seen once. Study members were between about 18 and 89 years old and lived in 24 US regions. Two negative PCRs, clearance, or symptom resolution characterized the recovered Cohort 3 donors. The sample originates from a study of blood T cell repertoires in COVID-19. At the level of the study: Sites in the United States, Italy and Spain provided acute and convalescent COVID-19 samples.

Sequencing used PBMCs or T cells enriched from blood (not recorded which). This receptor was identified in a woman aged 25 to 39 who had recovered from COVID-19.

The CDR3 sequence is CATSRDPGETQYF. DNA for the CDR3: TGTGCCACCAGCAGAGATCCGGGAGAGACCCAGTACTTC. This sequence joins TRBV15 and TRBJ2-5; D gene ambiguous. Germline loops: CDR1 LNHNV, CDR2 YYDKDF (reference sequence). Trimming took off 0 bases at V and 4 bases at J, with 6 bases between the two ends. The CDR3 extends over 13 amino acids.